The entry below describes one T cell receptor beta chain. These data belong to a study of blood T cell repertoires in COVID-19. The CDR3 is 15 amino acids. From germline, CDR1 is SGHKS and CDR2 YYEKEE (reference sequence). V dropped 0 bases and J dropped 3; count of bases not matched to a gene: 1. Per the original data handling: Researchers report that nucleated cell counts were estimated from reference gene primer amplification. Sequencing used immunoSEQ multiplex PCR; TCRdb keeps in-frame clones, though not all of them. V and J calls and clone size follow that table, whereas D and trimming were derived from the DNA. The sample yields approximately 110,000 clones, around 90% seen once.

Sequenced: peripheral blood. The TCR sequence derives from a man aged 50-60 years with COVID-19, enrolled during active disease. The chain combines TRBV5-5 with TRBJ2-7; 12 nucleotides match TRBD2. The CDR3 here is CASSLGLAGDYEQYV. The DNA for the CDR3 is TGTGCCAGCAGCTTGGGACTAGCGGGAGACTACGAGCAGTACGTC.